Listed below are T cell receptor beta chains from one sample, sequenced in a study of cytomegalovirus exposure and HLA in healthy donors. The protocol was immunoSEQ multiplex PCR, while the TCRdb copy is restricted to in-frame clones and leaves out a portion. The repertoire includes some 190,000 clones, 86% of them detected once, and about 1.6% sits in the top ten. Sequencing was performed on PBMCs. These receptors all come from a woman under 30 in good health and CMV-seronegative. Each CDR3 is given with its conserved first and last residue. D genes are given only for firm matches. Expanded clones are given a class, and other clones once, few, many or no size at all.

cdr3_aa: CASSQTTANEKLFF; cdr3_nt: TGTGCCAGCAGCCAAACAACAGCTAATGAAAAACTGTTTTTT; d_call: .; j_call: TRBJ1-4; clone_size: .; v_call: TRBV16
cdr3_aa: CASRATEEQYRNTIYF; cdr3_nt: TGTGCCAGCAGGGCAACAGAAGAACAATACAGAAACACCATATATTTT; d_call: .; j_call: TRBJ1-3; clone_size: .; v_call: TRBV2
cdr3_aa: CASSLPGLGGYTF; cdr3_nt: TGTGCCAGCAGCCTACCGGGACTTGGTGGCTACACCTTC; d_call: .; j_call: TRBJ1-2; clone_size: .; v_call: TRBV7-3
cdr3_aa: CASSPYRTGDTGELFF; cdr3_nt: TGCGCCAGCAGCCCGTACCGGACAGGGGACACCGGGGAGCTGTTTTTT; d_call: TRBD1; j_call: TRBJ2-2; clone_size: .; v_call: TRBV5-1
cdr3_aa: CAGNWGAGDEQFF; cdr3_nt: TGTGCCGGAAATTGGGGAGCCGGTGATGAGCAGTTCTTC; d_call: .; j_call: TRBJ2-1; clone_size: .; v_call: TRBV11-2
cdr3_aa: CASRTSGTRLAKNIQYF; cdr3_nt: TGTGCCAGTCGGACTAGCGGGACCCGACTAGCCAAAAACATTCAGTACTTC; d_call: TRBD2; j_call: TRBJ2-4; clone_size: .; v_call: TRBV19
cdr3_aa: CATSIRGRGQETQYF; cdr3_nt: TGTGCCACCAGCATCCGAGGCAGGGGGCAGGAGACCCAGTACTTC; d_call: TRBD1; j_call: TRBJ2-5; clone_size: .; v_call: TRBV15
cdr3_aa: CASSSNQGMGYTF; cdr3_nt: TGTGCCAGCAGCTCTAACCAGGGTATGGGCTACACCTTC; d_call: .; j_call: TRBJ1-2; clone_size: .; v_call: TRBV7-3
cdr3_aa: CASSGQEMNTEAFF; cdr3_nt: TGTGCCAGCTCGGGACAAGAGATGAACACTGAAGCTTTCTTT; d_call: .; j_call: TRBJ1-1; clone_size: .; v_call: TRBV18
cdr3_aa: CASSPYEPSDEQFF; cdr3_nt: TGCGCCAGCAGCCCCTATGAACCGTCCGATGAGCAGTTCTTC; d_call: .; j_call: TRBJ2-1; clone_size: .; v_call: TRBV5-1
cdr3_aa: CASSQSRQGGNQPQHF; cdr3_nt: TGCGCCAGCAGTCAATCGAGACAGGGAGGCAATCAGCCCCAGCATTTT; d_call: TRBD1; j_call: TRBJ1-5; clone_size: few; v_call: TRBV23-1
cdr3_aa: CASSAGTEDYGYTF; cdr3_nt: TGCGCCAGCAGCGCCGGGACAGAGGACTATGGCTACACCTTC; d_call: TRBD1; j_call: TRBJ1-2; clone_size: .; v_call: TRBV5-1